These 15 T cell receptor beta chains share one sample of origin, sequenced in a study of cytomegalovirus exposure and HLA in healthy donors. The study ran its PCR with 60 Vbeta and 13 Jbeta primers. Clones were read by immunoSEQ multiplex PCR, and TCRdb kept only the in-frame ones, dropping some. Among some 120,000 clones listed, 17% were seen once. Sequences were obtained from PBMCs. The receptor source for this set is a female donor in good health and CMV-seropositive.

This clone was detected a few times. V and J are TRBV7-2 and TRBJ2-7; 7 nucleotides line up with TRBD1. CDR1 and CDR2 (germline): SGHTA, FQGNSA. This CDR3 is built from 13 residues. The junction had 3 bases not matched to a gene; V was cut back by 2 bases and J by 5 bases. The CDR3 DNA follows: TGTGCCAGCAGCTTAAACAGGGGCGACGAGCAGTACTTC. Translation: CASSLNRGDEQYF. The full variable domain, its missing parts supplied by reference TRBV7-2 and TRBJ2-7, is GAGVSQSPSNKVTEKGKDVELRCDPISGHTALYWYRQSLGQGLEFLIYFQGNSAPDKSGLPSDRFSAERTGGSVSTLTIQRTQQEDSAVYLCASSLNRGDEQYFGPGTRLTVT.

This clone was seen more than once but under ten times. V gene TRBV6-1 combines with J gene TRBJ2-7; 7 bases are shared with TRBD1. This CDR3 spans 15 amino acids. Trimming took 6 bases from V and 2 from J; bases not matched to a gene: 10. Germline CDR1 and CDR2: MNHNS and SASEGT. In DNA, the CDR3 is TGTGCCAGCAGCCTGGGACAGACCCTTCCCTACGAGCAGTACTTC. It is translated as CASSLGQTLPYEQYF.

The rearrangement joins TRBV7-9 to TRBJ2-7, with a tentative D call TRBD1 (6 bases). CDR1 SEHNR and CDR2 FQNEAQ come from the germline V gene (reference sequence). V dropped 5 bases and J dropped 5 bases, with 22 bases sitting between them. There are 16 residues in the CDR3. The CDR3 spells CASSADSGGAGHEQYF. The CDR3 DNA reads as TGTGCCAGCAGCGCCGACAGTGGGGGCGCGGGTCACGAGCAGTACTTC. Filled out from reference TRBV7-9 and TRBJ2-7, the complete variable domain reads DTGVSQNPRHKITKRGQNVTFRCDPISEHNRLYWYRQTLGQGPEFLTYFQNEAQLEKSRLLSDRFSAERPKGSFSTLEIQRTEQGDSAMYLCASSADSGGAGHEQYFGPGTRLTVT.

This clone was detected only a few times. The chain is built from TRBV5-6 and TRBJ1-3, with a weak D call TRBD1 (6 bases). The CDR3 has 15 residues. Germline assignment: CDR1 SGHDT and CDR2 YYEEEE. With 1 base removed from V and 4 bases from J, the gap between germline ends came to 12 bases. The CDR3 DNA reads TGTGCCAGCAGCTTGTGGCAGGGGAAAGGAAACACCATATATTTT. Protein: CASSLWQGKGNTIYF.

The rearrangement uses TRBV2 and TRBJ2-7; D gene unclear. CDR3 length equals 12 residues. Germline V CDR1 and CDR2: SNHLY, FYNNEI. Trimming took 2 bases from V and 3 from J, leaving 5 bases between them. The CDR3, as DNA: TGTGCCAGCAGTGAATTCATCTACGAGCAGTACTTC. This translates into CASSEFIYEQYF. Full variable domain (remainder filled in from reference TRBV2 and TRBJ2-7): EPEVTQTPSHQVTQMGQEVILRCVPISNHLYFYWYRQILGQKVEFLVSFYNNEISEKSEIFDDQFSVERPDGSNFTLKIRSTKLEDSAMYFCASSEFIYEQYFGPGTRLTVT.

This clone was recorded a few times. V gene TRBV30 combines with J gene TRBJ2-7, with 8 bases matching TRBD2. The CDR3 is made up of 14 amino acids. Looked up from germline, CDR1 is GTSNPN and CDR2 is SVGIG (reference sequence). The V segment lost 1 base and the J segment 4 bases; nucleotides outside the gene matches: 6. The CDR3 DNA is TGTGCCTGGAGTGCCCTCGGGAGGGGATACGAGCAGTACTTC. This codes for CAWSALGRGYEQYF.

The chain uses TRBV4-3 and TRBJ2-1, with 10 bases matching TRBD2. The J segment lost 4 bases and the V segment lost 4 bases, leaving 4 bases of the junction unmatched. CDR3 length equals 15 residues. Germline CDR1 and CDR2: LGHNA and YSLEER. The CDR3 coding sequence is TGCGCCAGCAGCCCCCTAGCGGGAGAGTACAATGAGCAGTTCTTC. It specifies CASSPLAGEYNEQFF.

This clone has a handful of counts. The V gene is TRBV28, the J gene TRBJ1-2, with a possible D match to TRBD1 (6 bases). The CDR3 consists of 14 residues. V lost 5 bases and J 2 bases, leaving 12 bases between the germline ends. CDR1 and CDR2 from the germline V gene are MDHEN and SYDVKM. CDR3 coding DNA: TGTGCCAGCAGTAAGACAGGAAGAAACTATGGCTACACCTTC. Translated: CASSKTGRNYGYTF.

The chain recombines TRBV6-5 with TRBJ2-3; TRBD2 matches 8 bases. CDR1 and CDR2 (germline): MNHEY, SVGAGI. The CDR3 covers 16 residues. V shed 0 bases, J shed 4 bases, and the junction held 6 bases outside the gene matches. The CDR3 bases are TGTGCCAGCAGTTACTCCGGGAGGGGAAGCTCAGATACGCAGTATTTT. The encoded protein is CASSYSGRGSSDTQYF.

The chain has TRBV12-5 and TRBJ1-1, with a tentative D call TRBD1 (5 bases). The length of the CDR3 is 16 residues. CDR1 and CDR2 from the germline V gene are LGHNT and FRNRAP. Trimming took 2 bases from V and 3 from J, leaving 16 bases between them. Here the CDR3 reads CASGLFGAGSYTEAFF. The DNA of the CDR3 is TGTGCTAGTGGTTTGTTTGGGGCGGGGAGCTACACTGAAGCTTTCTTT.

This chain joins TRBV9 and TRBJ1-6; a weak D match, TRBD1 (5 bases). There are 13 residues in the CDR3. Germline V gene sequence: CDR1 SGDLS, CDR2 YYNGEE. V gave up 2 bases and J gave up 13 bases, with 13 bases separating them. The CDR3 coding sequence is TGTGCCAGCAGCGTCGACAGCCGGTGGCCCCTCCACTTT. It yields the protein CASSVDSRWPLHF.

This clone was counted between two and nine times. The rearrangement uses TRBV5-1 and TRBJ2-6, with TRBD2 matching 10 bases. Germline lookup yields CDR1 SGHRS and CDR2 YFSETQ. The CDR3 is 18 amino acids. J gave up 0 bases and V 4 bases, and 7 bases lay outside the gene matches. CDR3 DNA: TGCGCCAGCAGCGTAACTAGCGGGGTGGTCTCTGGGGCCAACGTCCTGACTTTC. It yields the protein CASSVTSGVVSGANVLTF.

This clone was seen more than once but under ten times. The chain is built from TRBV9 and TRBJ2-2, with D uncertain. V lost 0 bases to trimming and J lost 4 bases, with 10 bases between them. The CDR3 has 15 residues. CDR1 and CDR2 (germline): SGDLS, YYNGEE. The CDR3 DNA reads as TGTGCCAGCAGCGTAGGCGTAGCTCCCACCGGGGAGCTGTTTTTT. Encoded protein: CASSVGVAPTGELFF.

The chain is built from TRBV10-2 and TRBJ2-7, with a weak D call TRBD1 (5 bases). The CDR3 contains 15 residues. Germline V gene lookup returns CDR1 WSHSY and CDR2 SAAADI. Trimming cost V 0 bases and J 0 bases, with 9 bases left between them. The CDR3 here is CASSESAGSSYEQYF. The DNA for the CDR3 is TGCGCCAGCAGTGAGTCGGCAGGGTCCTCCTACGAGCAGTACTTC.

The table lists this clone with a few counts. The chain has TRBV29-1 and TRBJ2-3; D unresolved. Trimming took 5 bases from V and 4 from J, leaving 10 bases between them. The CDR3 spans 12 residues. Germline V lookup: CDR1 SQVTM, CDR2 ANQGSEA. CDR3 in amino acids: CSVRDTADTQYF. CDR3 sequence (DNA): TGCAGCGTTCGTGATACGGCAGATACGCAGTATTTT.